The 5 T cell receptor beta chains below come from one sample, sequenced in a study of T cell responses to AZD1222 COVID-19 vaccine. Data came from immunoSEQ multiplex PCR; TCRdb stores just in-frame clones and leaves some out. Among approximately 13,000 clones, under 85% were seen once, and the ten largest hold 35% to 50%. This specimen consisted of peripheral blood, obtained 28 days after the second AZD1222 dose. These TCRs come from an adult who received the AZD1222 COVID-19 vaccine.

The gene calls are TRBV13 and TRBJ2-5; D not resolved. The CDR3 covers 13 residues. Germline V gives CDR1 PRHDT, CDR2 FYEKMQ (reference sequence). V was clipped by 6 bases and J by 0 bases, with 8 bases between them. CDR3 nucleotide sequence: TGTGCCAGCAGTTTTAGATACCAAGAGACCCAGTACTTC. Translated, it gives CASSFRYQETQYF.

This sequence joins TRBV5-6 and TRBJ1-1; D ambiguous. The V gene's germline CDR1 is SGHDT and CDR2 YYEEEE. V lost 0 bases, J lost 5 bases, and 8 bases lay in between. This CDR3 region has 13 residues. The CDR3 region is CASSLVEGTEAFF. The CDR3, as DNA: TGTGCCAGCAGCTTGGTAGAGGGTACTGAAGCTTTCTTT.

V is TRBV5-1 and J is TRBJ2-7; 12 positions match TRBD1. CDR3 length: 16 residues. Germline V gene sequence: CDR1 SGHRS, CDR2 YFSETQ. The V gene end was trimmed by 1 base and the J gene end by 5 bases; junction bases not matched to a gene: 7. The CDR3 loop is CASSLPHGTGGDEQYF. The CDR3 DNA reads TGCGCCAGCAGCTTGCCCCACGGGACAGGGGGCGACGAGCAGTACTTC.

By share, this clone ranks as medium-sized (0.01 to 0.1%). This sequence joins TRBV19 and TRBJ1-1; 10 bases match TRBD1. V was pared by 10 bases and J by 6 bases, with 2 bases of the junction left unmatched. This CDR3 spans 11 amino acids. The germline V gene encodes CDR1 LNHDA and CDR2 SQIVND (reference sequence). The CDR3 coding sequence is TGTGCCACGGGACAGGGGTCTGAAGCTTTCTTT. Amino acids: CATGQGSEAFF.

This clone has only one observation. The chain links TRBV6-5 to TRBJ1-1; D not resolved. The germline V gene encodes CDR1 MNHEY and CDR2 SVGAGI. V lost 7 bases and J lost 11, with 20 bases in between. This CDR3 has 13 amino acids. As DNA, the CDR3 is TGTGCCAGCAACAGAATGGAAGCGGGTAAGGCTTTCTTT. The encoded protein is CASNRMEAGKAFF.